This T cell receptor beta chain stems from a study of breast tumors, draining lymph nodes, adjacent tissues. Study outcomes and limitations: Findings are consistent with lymph node origin and intratumoral expansion of most tumor T cells. Tumor repertoires ranked between lymph nodes and nontumor tissue in diversity, with V and J gene preferences. Luminal-like breast cancer showed significantly higher tumor–nontumor repertoire similarity than basal-like.

Germline CDR1 reads MNHEY; CDR2 reads SVGAGI. The CDR3 sequence is 13 residues long. Trimming stripped 6 bases from V and 6 bases from J, with 12 bases between. The table lists this clonotype with a few counts. Its matching antigen is unknown. Given the absence of the conserved phenylalanine or tryptophan at the CDR3 end, a read error is likely. TCRdb re-derived calls from the multiplex PCR reads in MiXCR, one entry per CDR3 protein. The data hold approximately 17,000 distinct CDR3 sequences, with nearly 45% observed a single time. The V and J genes are TRBV6-5 and TRBJ1-3; D not certain. The sequencing sample was made of tumor-adjacent breast tissue. The sequence came from a female donor with breast cancer. Some clones in this sample may be carry-over from other donors' samples. CDR3 sequence reads: CASSLDRINTIYL. DNA for the CDR3: TGTGCCAGCAGCCTGGACCGGATAAACACCATATATCTT.